This TCR beta chain emerged from a study of T cells in Graves' hyperthyroidism and ophthalmopathy. TCR beta CDR3 region amplification was performed from RNA transcripts. The study used the HTBI primer set for a first-round RT-PCR of the TCR CDR3. MiXCR, run by TCRdb on the multiplex PCR reads, gives a single entry per CDR3 protein. This sample has about half a million distinct CDR3 sequences, with around 20% found just once. This clonotype showed up many times. Antigen unknown. The length of the CDR3 is 16 residues. V lost 5 bases and J lost 4; bases outside the gene matches: 10. Germline V gives CDR1 LNHNV, CDR2 YYDKDF (reference sequence). Study observations and caveats: Expanded thyroid clonotypes (above 0.001) were mostly also found in blood.

Patients were aged 18 to 65, had disease duration under 2 months, and had newly diagnosed hyperthyroidism. PBMCs were sourced from less than 13 ml fresh peripheral blood. This receptor was obtained from a man between 18 and 35 years old with Graves' hyperthyroidism. Material: blood. The V call is TRBV15, the J call TRBJ2-5; 10 nucleotides align to TRBD2. CDR3 bases: TGTGCCACCAGCCACGGAGGCCTAGCGGGGGCAGAGACCCAGTACTTC. Residues: CATSHGGLAGAETQYF.